This T cell receptor (beta chain) was captured by sequencing in a study of shared clonotypes between healthy human individuals. The protocol was immunoSEQ multiplex PCR, while the TCRdb copy is restricted to in-frame clones and leaves out a portion. The repertoire consists of 1.5 million to 1.9 million clones, with nearly 99% occurring once and the leading ten covering approximately 0.45%. In germline, CDR1 is SGHRS, CDR2 YFSETQ. V lost 3 bases to trimming and J lost 1 base, with 12 bases between them. The CDR3 is made up of 15 amino acids. This clone has more than one count but fewer than ten. V is TRBV5-1 and J is TRBJ2-3; a possible D gene is TRBD1 (5 bases). The sequencing input was naive CD4+ T cells sorted from blood. Subset: CD45RA+ positively selected. This TCR came from a young man in good health. The CDR3 DNA is TGCGCCAGCAGCTCAGGGATTGCGGGCACAGATACGCAGTATTTT. This codes for CASSSGIAGTDTQYF.